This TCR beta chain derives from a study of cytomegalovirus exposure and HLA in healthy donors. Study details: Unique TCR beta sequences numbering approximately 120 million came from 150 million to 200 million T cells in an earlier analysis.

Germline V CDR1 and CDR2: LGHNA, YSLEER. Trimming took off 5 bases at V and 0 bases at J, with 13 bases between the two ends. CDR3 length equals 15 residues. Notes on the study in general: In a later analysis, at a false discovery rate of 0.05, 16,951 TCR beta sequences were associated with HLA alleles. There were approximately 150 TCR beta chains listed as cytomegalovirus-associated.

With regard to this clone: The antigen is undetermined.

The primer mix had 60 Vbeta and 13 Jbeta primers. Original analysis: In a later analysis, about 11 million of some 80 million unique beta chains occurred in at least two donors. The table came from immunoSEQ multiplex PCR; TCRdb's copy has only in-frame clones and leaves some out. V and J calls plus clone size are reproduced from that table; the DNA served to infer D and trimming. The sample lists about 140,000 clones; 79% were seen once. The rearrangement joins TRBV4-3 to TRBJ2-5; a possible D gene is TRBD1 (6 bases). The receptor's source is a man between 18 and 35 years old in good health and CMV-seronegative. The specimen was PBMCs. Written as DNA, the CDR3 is TGCGCCAGCAGCTACCGACCAGGGGACCAAGAGACCCAGTACTTC. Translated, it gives CASSYRPGDQETQYF.